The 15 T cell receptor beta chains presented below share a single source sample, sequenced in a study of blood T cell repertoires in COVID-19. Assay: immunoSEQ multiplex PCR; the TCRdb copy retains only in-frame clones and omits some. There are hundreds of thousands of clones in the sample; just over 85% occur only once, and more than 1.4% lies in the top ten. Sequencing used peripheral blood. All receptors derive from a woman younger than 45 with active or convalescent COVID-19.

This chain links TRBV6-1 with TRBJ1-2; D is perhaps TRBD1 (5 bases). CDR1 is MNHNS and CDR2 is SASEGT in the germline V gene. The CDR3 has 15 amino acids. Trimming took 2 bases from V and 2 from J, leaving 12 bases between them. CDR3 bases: TGTGCCAGCAGTGAAAATGGGGCGGAAAACTATGGCTACACCTTC. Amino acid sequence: CASSENGAENYGYTF.

CDR3 sequence: CASSGLAGRSSYNEQFF. CDR3 coding DNA: TGTGCCAGCAGTGGACTAGCGGGCCGAAGCTCCTACAATGAGCAGTTCTTC. This chain joins TRBV6-1 and TRBJ2-1; the match to TRBD2 covers 10 bases. The V segment lost 4 bases and the J segment 0 bases; nucleotides outside the gene matches: 6. Germline-derived CDR1 and CDR2 are MNHNS and SASEGT. There are 17 residues in the CDR3.

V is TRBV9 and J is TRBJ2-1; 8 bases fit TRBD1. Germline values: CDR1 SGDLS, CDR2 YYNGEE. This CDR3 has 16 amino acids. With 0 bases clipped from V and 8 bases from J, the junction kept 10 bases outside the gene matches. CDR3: CASSVELGQGADEQFF. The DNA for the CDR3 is TGTGCCAGCAGCGTAGAACTAGGTCAGGGGGCGGATGAGCAGTTCTTC.

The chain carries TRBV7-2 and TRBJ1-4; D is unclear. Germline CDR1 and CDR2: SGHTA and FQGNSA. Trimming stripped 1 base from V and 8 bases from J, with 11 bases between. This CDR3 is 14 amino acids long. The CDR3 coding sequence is TGTGCCAGCAGCTTAGGAGGGTTAGGAGAAAAACTGTTTTTT. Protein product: CASSLGGLGEKLFF.

CDR3: CARSFQVMQPQHF. The CDR3 DNA follows: TGTGCCAGAAGCTTTCAGGTGATGCAGCCCCAGCATTTT. This sequence joins TRBV5-3 and TRBJ1-5; no reliable D call. TRBV5-3 is recorded as an ORF, its role being uncertain. V was pared by 2 bases and J by 7 bases, with 10 bases between. This CDR3 is 13 amino acids long.

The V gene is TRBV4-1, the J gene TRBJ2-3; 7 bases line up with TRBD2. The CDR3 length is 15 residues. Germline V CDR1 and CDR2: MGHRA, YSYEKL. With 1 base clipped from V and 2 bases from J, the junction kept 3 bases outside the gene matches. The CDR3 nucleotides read TGCGCCAGCAGCCAAGTGGGACTAACCACAGATACGCAGTATTTT. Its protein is CASSQVGLTTDTQYF.

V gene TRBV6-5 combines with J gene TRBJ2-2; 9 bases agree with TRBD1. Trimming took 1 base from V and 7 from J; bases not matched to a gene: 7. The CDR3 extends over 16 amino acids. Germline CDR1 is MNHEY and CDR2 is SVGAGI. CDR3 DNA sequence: TGTGCCAGCAGTTACTGGTTACAGGGGGCTGGCGGGGAGCTGTTTTTT. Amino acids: CASSYWLQGAGGELFF.

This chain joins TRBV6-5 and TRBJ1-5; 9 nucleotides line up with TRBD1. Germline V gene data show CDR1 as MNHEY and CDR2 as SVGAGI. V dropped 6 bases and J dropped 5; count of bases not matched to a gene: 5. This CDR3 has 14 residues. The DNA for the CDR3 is TGTGCCAGCAGGTTAAGGACAGGGGATCAGCCCCAGCATTTT. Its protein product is CASRLRTGDQPQHF.

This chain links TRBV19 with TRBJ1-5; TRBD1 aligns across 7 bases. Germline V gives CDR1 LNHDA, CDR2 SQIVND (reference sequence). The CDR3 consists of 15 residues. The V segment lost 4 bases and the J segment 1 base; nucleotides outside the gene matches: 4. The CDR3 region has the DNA TGTGCCAGTAGTAGGCAGGGACAGAGCAATCAGCCCCAGCATTTT. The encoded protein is CASSRQGQSNQPQHF.

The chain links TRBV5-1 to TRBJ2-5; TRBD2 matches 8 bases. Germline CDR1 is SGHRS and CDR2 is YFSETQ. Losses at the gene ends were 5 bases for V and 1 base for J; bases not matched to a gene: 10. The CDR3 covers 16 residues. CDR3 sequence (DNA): TGCGCCAGCAGTGTGGACGTAGCGGGGTTCCAAGAGACCCAGTACTTC. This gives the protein CASSVDVAGFQETQYF.

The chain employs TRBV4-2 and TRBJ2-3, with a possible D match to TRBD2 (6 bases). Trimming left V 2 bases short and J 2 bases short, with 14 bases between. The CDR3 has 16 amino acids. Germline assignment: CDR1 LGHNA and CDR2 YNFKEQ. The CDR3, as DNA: TGTGCCAGCAGCCAATCGGAGGGCCGCCCCACAGATACGCAGTATTTT. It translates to CASSQSEGRPTDTQYF.

The DNA for the CDR3 is TGCGCCAGCAGCCGGGACTGGGAATACAATGAGCAGTTCTTC. Its translation: CASSRDWEYNEQFF. The chain carries TRBV5-1 and TRBJ2-1, with a tentative D call TRBD2 (6 bases). V lost 4 bases to trimming and J lost 4 bases, with 12 bases between them. The CDR3 covers 14 residues. Germline V gives CDR1 SGHRS, CDR2 YFSETQ.

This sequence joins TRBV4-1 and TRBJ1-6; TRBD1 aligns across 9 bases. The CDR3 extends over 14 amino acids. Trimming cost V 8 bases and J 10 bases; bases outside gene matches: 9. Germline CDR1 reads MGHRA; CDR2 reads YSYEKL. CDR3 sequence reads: CASGSTGGGSPLHF. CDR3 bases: TGCGCCAGCGGTTCGACAGGGGGTGGGTCACCCCTCCACTTT.

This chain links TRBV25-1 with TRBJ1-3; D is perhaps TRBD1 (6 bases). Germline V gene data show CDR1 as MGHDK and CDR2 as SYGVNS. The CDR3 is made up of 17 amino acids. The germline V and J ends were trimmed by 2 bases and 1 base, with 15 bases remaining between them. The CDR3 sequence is CASSEMKDRASGNTIYF. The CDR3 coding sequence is TGTGCCAGCAGTGAAATGAAGGACAGAGCATCTGGAAACACCATATATTTT.

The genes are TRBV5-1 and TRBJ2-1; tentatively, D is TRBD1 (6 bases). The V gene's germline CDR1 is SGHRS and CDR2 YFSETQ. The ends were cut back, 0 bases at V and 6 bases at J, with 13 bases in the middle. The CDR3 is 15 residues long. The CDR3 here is CASSLEGTPFNEQFF. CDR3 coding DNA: TGCGCCAGCAGCTTGGAAGGGACACCTTTCAATGAGCAGTTCTTC.